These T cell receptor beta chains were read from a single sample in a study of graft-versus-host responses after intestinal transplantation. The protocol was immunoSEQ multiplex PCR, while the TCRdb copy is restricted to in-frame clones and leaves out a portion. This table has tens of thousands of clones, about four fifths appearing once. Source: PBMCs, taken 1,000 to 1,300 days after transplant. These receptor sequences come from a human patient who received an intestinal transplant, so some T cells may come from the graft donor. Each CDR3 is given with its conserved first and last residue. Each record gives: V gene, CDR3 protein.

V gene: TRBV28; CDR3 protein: CASSFPRVHQPQHF
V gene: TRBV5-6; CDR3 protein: CASSAQGLGYYEQYF
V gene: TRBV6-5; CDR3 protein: CASSLSLGGDTQYF
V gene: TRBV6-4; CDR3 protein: CASSEKGANSPLHF
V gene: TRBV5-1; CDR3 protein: CASSLAGLGEQYF
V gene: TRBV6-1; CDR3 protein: CASSDLFGSINEQFF
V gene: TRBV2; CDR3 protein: CASSVGLAADTQYF
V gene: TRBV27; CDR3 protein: CASSPGMLGPQHF
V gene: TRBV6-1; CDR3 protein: CASSELGPRRGTEAFF
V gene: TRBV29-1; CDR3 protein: CSVGRVNPYEQYF
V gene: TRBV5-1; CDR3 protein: CASSLAGTNYGYTF
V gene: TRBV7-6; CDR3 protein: CASSLDRSRDGHPYNEQFF
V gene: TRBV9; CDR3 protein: CASSETGQNYEQYF
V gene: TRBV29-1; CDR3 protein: CSVPGTGNTGELFF
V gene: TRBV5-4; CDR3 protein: CASSLRTANTEAFF
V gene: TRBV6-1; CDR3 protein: CASMLGESNQPQHF
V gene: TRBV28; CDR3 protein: CASSSSRSPLHF
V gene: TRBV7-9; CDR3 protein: CASSSPAEVRPTYNEQFF
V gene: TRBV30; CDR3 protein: CAWSVLQGDTEAFF
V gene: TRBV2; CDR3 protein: CASSAVNEQFF
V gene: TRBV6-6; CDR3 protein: CASSYGQGAQPQHF
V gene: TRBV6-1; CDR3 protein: CASSASGGDPDPTYNEQFF
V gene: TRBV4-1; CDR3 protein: CASSHRLGTSLLNTGELFF
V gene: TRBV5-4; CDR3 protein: CASSDRVAKNIQYF
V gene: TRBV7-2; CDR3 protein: CASSPGNQETQYF
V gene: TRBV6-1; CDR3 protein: CASSALLAGGTDTQYF
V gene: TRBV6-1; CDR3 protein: CASSEAGGQETQYF
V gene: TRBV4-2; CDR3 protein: CASSQEGAGGPHEQYF
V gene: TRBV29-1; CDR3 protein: CSVRGEAGPSYEQYF
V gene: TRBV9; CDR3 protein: CASSLKPGSTDTQYF
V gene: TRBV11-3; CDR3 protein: CASSPTGGEAFF
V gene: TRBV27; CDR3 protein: CASSVGLAGGYEQYF
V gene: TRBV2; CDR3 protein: CASSVPQSWGNPTYEQYF
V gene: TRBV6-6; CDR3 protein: CASSYSGEGSQHF
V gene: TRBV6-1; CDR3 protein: CASSESWTGYQPQHF
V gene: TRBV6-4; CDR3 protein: CASSAGDTGELFF
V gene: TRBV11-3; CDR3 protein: CASSLRTGGNNEQFF
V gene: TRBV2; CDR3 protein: CASRERGTDTQYF
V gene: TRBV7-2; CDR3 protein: CASSGLTREQYF
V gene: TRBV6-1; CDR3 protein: CASSLSAGVYEQYF
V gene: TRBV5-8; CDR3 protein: CASSSGISYEQYF
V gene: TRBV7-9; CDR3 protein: CASTPLGNEQFF
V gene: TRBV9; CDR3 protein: CASSVQGLSGNTIYF
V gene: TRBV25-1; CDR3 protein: CASSEGRGRIYEQYF
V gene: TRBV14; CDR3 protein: CASSPNRGSYEQYF
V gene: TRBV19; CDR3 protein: CASRNGGAHPGELFF
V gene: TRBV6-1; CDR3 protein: CASSELGTSGANVLTF
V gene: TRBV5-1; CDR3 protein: CASRGLGLATDTQYF
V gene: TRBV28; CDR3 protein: CASSFSQGASGSWVYEQYF